The TCR beta chain described here comes from a study of T cells in Graves' hyperthyroidism and ophthalmopathy. The sample holds many counts of this clonotype. Its antigen is unknown. An end of the junction differs from the germline gene, which may be a read error. Study outcomes and limitations: Among thyroid clonotypes expanded above 0.001, most also appeared in blood. Ophthalmopathy, which appeared later, was predicted by the model a median roughly 6.5 months before onset.

This CDR3 has 13 residues. In germline, CDR1 is SEHNR, CDR2 FQNEAQ (reference sequence). No ophthalmopathy progression within 18 months constituted stable Graves' hyperthyroidism. Diagnostic decisions used clinical symptoms, serum thyroxine and TRAb, thyroid ultrasound and orbital computed tomography. Regions amplified from RNA transcripts were the TCR beta CDR3 regions. RT-PCR in the first round (using the HTBI primer set) targeted the TCR CDR3. In TCRdb, the multiplex PCR reads were re-called with MiXCR into one record per CDR3 protein. The data show some 460,000 distinct CDR3 sequences, with 15% to 18% seen just once and about 7.7% held by the top ten.

The sample taken for sequencing was blood. The chain carries TRBV7-9 and TRBJ2-5; 9 bases match TRBD2. This TCR was recovered from a woman between 18 and 29 years old with Graves' hyperthyroidism. For the CDR3, the DNA is TGTGCCAGCAGCCTAGCGGGATCGGAGACCCAGTACTTC. Its protein is CASSLAGSETQYF.